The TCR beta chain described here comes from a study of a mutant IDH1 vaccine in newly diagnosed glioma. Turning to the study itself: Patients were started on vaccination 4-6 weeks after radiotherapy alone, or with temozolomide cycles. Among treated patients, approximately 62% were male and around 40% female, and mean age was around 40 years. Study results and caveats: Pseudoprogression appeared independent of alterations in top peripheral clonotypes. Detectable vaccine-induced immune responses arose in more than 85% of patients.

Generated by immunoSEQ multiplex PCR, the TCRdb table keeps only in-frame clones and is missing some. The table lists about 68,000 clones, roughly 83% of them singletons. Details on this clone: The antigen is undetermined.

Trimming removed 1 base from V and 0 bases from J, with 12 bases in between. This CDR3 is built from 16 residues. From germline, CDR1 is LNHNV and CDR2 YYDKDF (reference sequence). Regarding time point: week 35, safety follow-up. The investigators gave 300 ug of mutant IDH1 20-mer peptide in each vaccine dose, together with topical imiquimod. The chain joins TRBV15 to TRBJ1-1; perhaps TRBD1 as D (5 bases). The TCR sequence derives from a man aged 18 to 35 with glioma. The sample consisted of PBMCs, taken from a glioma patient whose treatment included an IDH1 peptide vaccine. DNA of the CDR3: TGTGCCACCAGCAGAGGGGGCGGGAGAATGAACACTGAAGCTTTCTTT. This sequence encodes CATSRGGGRMNTEAFF. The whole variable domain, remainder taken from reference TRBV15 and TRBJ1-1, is DAMVIQNPRYQVTQFGKPVTLSCSQTLNHNVMYWYQQKSSQAPKLLFHYYDKDFNNEADTPDNFQSRRPNTSFCFLDIRSPGLGDTAMYLCATSRGGGRMNTEAFFGQGTRLTVV.